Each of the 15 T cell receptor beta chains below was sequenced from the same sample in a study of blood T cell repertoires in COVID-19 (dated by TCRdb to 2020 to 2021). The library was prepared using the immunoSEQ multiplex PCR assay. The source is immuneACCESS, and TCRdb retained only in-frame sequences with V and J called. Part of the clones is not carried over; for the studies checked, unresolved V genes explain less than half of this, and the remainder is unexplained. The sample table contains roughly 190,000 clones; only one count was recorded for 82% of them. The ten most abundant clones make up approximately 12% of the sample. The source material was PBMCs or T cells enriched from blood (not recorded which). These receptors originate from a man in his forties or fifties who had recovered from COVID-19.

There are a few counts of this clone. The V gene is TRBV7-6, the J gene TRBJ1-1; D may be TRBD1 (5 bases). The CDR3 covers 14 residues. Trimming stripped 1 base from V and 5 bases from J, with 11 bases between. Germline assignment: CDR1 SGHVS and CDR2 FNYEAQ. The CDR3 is CASSLGREGTEAFF. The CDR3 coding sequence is TGTGCCAGCAGCTTAGGGCGGGAGGGGACTGAAGCTTTCTTT.

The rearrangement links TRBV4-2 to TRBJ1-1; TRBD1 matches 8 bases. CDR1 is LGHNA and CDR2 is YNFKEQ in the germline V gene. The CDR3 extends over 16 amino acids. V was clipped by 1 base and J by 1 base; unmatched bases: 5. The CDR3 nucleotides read TGTGCCAGCAGCCAAGCCGGGACAGGACCGAACACTGAAGCTTTCTTT. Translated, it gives CASSQAGTGPNTEAFF.

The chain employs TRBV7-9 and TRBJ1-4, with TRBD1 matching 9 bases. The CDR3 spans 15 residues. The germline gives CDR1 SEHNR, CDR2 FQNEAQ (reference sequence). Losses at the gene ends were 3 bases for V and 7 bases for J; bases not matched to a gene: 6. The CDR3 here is CASSLNRGRVEKLFF. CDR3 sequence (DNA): TGTGCCAGCAGCTTGAACAGGGGGCGCGTTGAAAAACTGTTTTTT. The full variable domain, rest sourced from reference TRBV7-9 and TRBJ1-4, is DTGVSQNPRHKITKRGQNVTFRCDPISEHNRLYWYRQTLGQGPEFLTYFQNEAQLEKSRLLSDRFSAERPKGSFSTLEIQRTEQGDSAMYLCASSLNRGRVEKLFFGSGTQLSVL.

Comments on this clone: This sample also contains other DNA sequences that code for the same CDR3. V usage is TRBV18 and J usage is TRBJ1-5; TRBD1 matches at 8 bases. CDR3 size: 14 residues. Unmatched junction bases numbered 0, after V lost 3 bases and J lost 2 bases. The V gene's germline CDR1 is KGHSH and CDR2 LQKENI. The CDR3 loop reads CASSPTGGNQPQHF. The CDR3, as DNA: TGTGCCAGCTCACCGACAGGGGGCAATCAGCCCCAGCATTTT.

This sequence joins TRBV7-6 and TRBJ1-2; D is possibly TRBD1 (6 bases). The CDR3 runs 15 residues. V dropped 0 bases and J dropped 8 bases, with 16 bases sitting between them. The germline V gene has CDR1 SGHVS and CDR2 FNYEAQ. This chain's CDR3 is CASSLAIDRQGGYTF. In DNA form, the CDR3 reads TGTGCCAGCAGCTTAGCGATAGACAGGCAGGGAGGCTACACCTTC.

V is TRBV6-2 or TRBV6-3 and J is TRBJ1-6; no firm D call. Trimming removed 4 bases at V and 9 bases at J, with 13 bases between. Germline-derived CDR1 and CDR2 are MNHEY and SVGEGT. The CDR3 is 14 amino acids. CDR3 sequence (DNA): TGTGCCAGCAGTTTGGACCCGGCGGGTTCACCCCTCCACTTT. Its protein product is CASSLDPAGSPLHF.

The CDR3 protein is CASGQGNEQYV. The CDR3 DNA reads TGTGCCAGCGGACAGGGCAACGAGCAGTACGTC. V is TRBV6-5 and J is TRBJ2-7; 8 bases are shared with TRBD1. CDR1 and CDR2 from the germline V gene are MNHEY and SVGAGI. The length of the CDR3 is 11 residues. J was trimmed by 5 bases and V by 8 bases; bases with no gene match: 2.

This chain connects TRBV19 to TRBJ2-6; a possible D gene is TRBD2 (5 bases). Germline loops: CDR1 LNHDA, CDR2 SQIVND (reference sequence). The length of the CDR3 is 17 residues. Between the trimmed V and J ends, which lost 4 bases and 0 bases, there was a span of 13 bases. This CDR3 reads CASSKSIRDSGANVLTF. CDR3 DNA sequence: TGTGCCAGTAGTAAATCGATTCGGGACTCTGGGGCCAACGTCCTGACTTTC.

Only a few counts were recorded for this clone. CDR3 sequence (DNA): TGTGCCAGCAGTCCTAGAGGGAGCGGGACCACCGGGGAGCTGTTTTTT. Translation gives CASSPRGSGTTGELFF. The chain uses TRBV7-9 and TRBJ2-2; 7 positions agree with TRBD2. The CDR3 is 16 residues long. V was pared by 6 bases and J by 4 bases, with 11 bases of the junction left unmatched. The germline V gene encodes CDR1 SEHNR and CDR2 FQNEAQ (reference sequence).

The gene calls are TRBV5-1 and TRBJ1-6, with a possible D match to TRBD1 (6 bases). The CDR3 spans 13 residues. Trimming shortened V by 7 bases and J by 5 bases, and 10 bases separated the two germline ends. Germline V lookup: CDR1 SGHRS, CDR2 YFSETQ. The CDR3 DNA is TGCGCCAGCTGCAGGACAGATAATTCACCCCTCCACTTT. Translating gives CASCRTDNSPLHF. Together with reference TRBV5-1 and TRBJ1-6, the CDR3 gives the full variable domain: KAGVTQTPRYLIKTRGQQVTLSCSPISGHRSVSWYQQTPGQGLQFLFEYFSETQRNKGNFPGRFSGRQFSNSRSEMNVSTLELGDSALYLCASCRTDNSPLHFGNGTRLTVT.

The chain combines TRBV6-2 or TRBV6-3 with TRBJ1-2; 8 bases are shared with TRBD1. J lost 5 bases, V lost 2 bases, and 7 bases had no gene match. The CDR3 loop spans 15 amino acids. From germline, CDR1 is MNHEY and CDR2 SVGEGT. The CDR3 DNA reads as TGTGCCAGCAGTTACCCCCCACAGGGGGGATATGGCTACACCTTC. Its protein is CASSYPPQGGYGYTF.

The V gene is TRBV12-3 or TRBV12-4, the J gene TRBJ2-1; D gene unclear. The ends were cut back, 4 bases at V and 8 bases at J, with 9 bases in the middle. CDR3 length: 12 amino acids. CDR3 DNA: TGTGCCAGCAGTTCCCCCTTTTATGAGCAGTTCTTC. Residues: CASSSPFYEQFF.

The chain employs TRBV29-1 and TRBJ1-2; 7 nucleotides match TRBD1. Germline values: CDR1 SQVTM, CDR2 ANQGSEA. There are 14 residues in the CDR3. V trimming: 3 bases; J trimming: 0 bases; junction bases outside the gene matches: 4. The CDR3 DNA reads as TGCAGCGTTGAGGGGACAGTGACTAACTATGGCTACACCTTC. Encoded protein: CSVEGTVTNYGYTF.

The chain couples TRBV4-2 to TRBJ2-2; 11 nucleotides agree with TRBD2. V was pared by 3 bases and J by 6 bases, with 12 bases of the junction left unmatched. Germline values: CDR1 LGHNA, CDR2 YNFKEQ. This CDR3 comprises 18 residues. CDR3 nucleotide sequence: TGTGCCAGCAGCCAGTTGGGACTAGCGGAAAAGAGGGCCGGGGAGCTGTTTTTT. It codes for CASSQLGLAEKRAGELFF.

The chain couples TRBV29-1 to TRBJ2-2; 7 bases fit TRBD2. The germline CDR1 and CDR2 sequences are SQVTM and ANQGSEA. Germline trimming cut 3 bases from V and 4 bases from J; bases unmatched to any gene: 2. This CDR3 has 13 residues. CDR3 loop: CSVDAGATGELFF. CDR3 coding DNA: TGCAGCGTTGATGCGGGAGCCACCGGGGAGCTGTTTTTT.